This TCR beta chain was captured in a study of spatial heterogeneity in lung cancer. Study details: Sequences of the beta chain were consistently detected in greater numbers than alpha-chain sequences. Counts of TCR transcripts in tumor regions correlated strongly with a matched bulk RNA-seq T cell module score. Study-wide results and caveats: Tumors with more nonsynonymous mutations had more expanded intratumoral alpha and beta TCRs.

This sample's time point: sample taken at primary tumor resection. As concerns this clonotype: Its specificity is not known.

Each CDR3 protein is one row after TCRdb ran MiXCR on the 5' RACE reads. The table includes about 5,700 distinct CDR3 sequences, around 15% detected once. The sample in question was lung tumor tissue, obtained at surgery. The TCR was taken from a female donor with early-stage non-small cell lung cancer.

Here the CDR3 reads CASSLSGGVNEQFF. In DNA form, the CDR3 reads TGTGCCAGTAGCCTCAGCGGTGGAGTCAATGAGCAGTTCTTC. The chain couples TRBV19 to TRBJ2-1, with TRBD2 as a possible D gene (5 bases). The CDR3 loop spans 14 amino acids. V lost 6 bases, J lost 6 bases, and 15 bases lay in between. In germline, CDR1 is LNHDA, CDR2 SQIVND (reference sequence).